The sample holds a few counts of the clone carrying this T cell receptor (beta chain). Its antigen is still unknown. Each CDR3 protein gets one entry after TCRdb re-called the reads with MiXCR. The data hold hundreds of thousands of distinct CDR3 sequences, with roughly a third observed a single time. CDR3 length: 16 residues. The germline V gene has CDR1 LNHDA and CDR2 SQIVND (reference sequence). Unmatched junction bases numbered 3, after V lost 4 bases and J lost 0 bases. The data were obtained in a study of T cell repertoires in cytomegalovirus infection. This chain joins TRBV19 and TRBJ2-2; 9 bases agree with TRBD2. The source of this sequence is a human donor in good health (CMV status not recorded). Some clones in this sample may be carry-over from other donors' samples. The sequences come from cultured PBMCs, collected from culture after CMV antigen stimulation. The CDR3 protein is CASSRTSVSNTGELFF. CDR3 nucleotide sequence: TGTGCCAGTAGTAGGACTAGCGTATCGAACACCGGGGAGCTGTTTTTT.